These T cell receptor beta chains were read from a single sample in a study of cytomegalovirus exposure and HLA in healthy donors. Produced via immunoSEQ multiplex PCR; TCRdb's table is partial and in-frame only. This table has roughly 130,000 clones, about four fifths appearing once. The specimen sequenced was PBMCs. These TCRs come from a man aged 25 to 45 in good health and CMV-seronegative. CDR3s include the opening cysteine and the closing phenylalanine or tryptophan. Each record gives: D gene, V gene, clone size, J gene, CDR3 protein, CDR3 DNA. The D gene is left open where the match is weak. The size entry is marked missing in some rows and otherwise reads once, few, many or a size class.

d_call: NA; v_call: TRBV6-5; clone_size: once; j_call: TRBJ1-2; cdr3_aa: CASSFQFGLTDGYTF; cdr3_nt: TGTGCCAGCAGCTTCCAGTTCGGACTAACGGATGGCTACACCTTC
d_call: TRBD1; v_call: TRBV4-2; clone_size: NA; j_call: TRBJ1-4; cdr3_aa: CASSRTGENEKLFF; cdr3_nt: TGTGCCAGCAGTCGGACAGGGGAGAATGAAAAACTGTTTTTT
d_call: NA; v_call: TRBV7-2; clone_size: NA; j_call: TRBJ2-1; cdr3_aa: CASSLVQGYNEQFF; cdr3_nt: TGTGCCAGCAGCTTAGTGCAGGGGTATAATGAGCAGTTCTTC
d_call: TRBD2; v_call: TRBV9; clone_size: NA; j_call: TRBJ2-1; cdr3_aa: CASSLAGGRYNEQFF; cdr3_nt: TGTGCCAGCAGCTTAGCGGGAGGGCGGTACAATGAGCAGTTCTTC
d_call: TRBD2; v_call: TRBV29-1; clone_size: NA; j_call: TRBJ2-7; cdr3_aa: CSVEGSGRESPYEQYF; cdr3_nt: TGCAGCGTTGAAGGTTCGGGGAGGGAGTCCCCCTACGAGCAGTACTTC
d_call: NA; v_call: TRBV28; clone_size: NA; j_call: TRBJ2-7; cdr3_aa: CASRVAGYEQYF; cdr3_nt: TGTGCCAGCAGGGTCGCCGGCTACGAGCAGTACTTC
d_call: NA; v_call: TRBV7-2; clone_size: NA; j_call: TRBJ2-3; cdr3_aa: CASSLVSQGTDTQYF; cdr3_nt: TGTGCCAGCAGCTTAGTATCGCAGGGAACAGATACGCAGTATTTT
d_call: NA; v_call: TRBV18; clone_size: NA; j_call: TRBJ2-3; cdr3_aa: CASSPGKGNTDTQYF; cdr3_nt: TGTGCCAGCTCACCAGGAAAGGGGAACACAGATACGCAGTATTTT
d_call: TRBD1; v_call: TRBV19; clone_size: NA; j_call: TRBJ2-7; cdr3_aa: CASSKGSVGTGRYEQYF; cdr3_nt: TGTGCCAGTAGTAAAGGTTCTGTAGGGACAGGGCGTTACGAGCAGTACTTC
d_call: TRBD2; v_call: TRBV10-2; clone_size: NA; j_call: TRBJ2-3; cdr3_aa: CASSEGTSVDTQYF; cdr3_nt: TGCGCCAGCAGTGAAGGGACTAGCGTAGATACGCAGTATTTT
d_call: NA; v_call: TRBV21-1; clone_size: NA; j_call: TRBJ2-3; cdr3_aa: CASRITTANRDNCTDTQYF; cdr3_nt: TGTGCCAGCAGGATCACCACTGCCAACCGGGACAATTGCACAGATACGCAGTATTTT
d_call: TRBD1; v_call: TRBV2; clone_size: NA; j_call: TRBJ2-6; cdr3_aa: CATGDRGTGANVLTF; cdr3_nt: TGTGCCACCGGGGACAGGGGGACTGGGGCCAACGTCCTGACTTTC
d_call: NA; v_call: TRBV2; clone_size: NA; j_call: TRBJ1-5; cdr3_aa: CASSEAGRSNQPQHF; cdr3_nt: TGTGCCAGCAGTGAGGCAGGAAGAAGCAATCAGCCCCAGCATTTT
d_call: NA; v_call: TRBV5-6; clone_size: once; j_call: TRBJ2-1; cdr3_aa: CASILRTAYNEQFF; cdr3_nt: TGTGCCAGCATCCTCAGGACAGCCTACAATGAGCAGTTCTTC
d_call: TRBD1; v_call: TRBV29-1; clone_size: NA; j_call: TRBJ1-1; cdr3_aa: CSAKGQWNTEAFF; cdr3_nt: TGCAGCGCGAAGGGACAGTGGAACACTGAAGCTTTCTTT
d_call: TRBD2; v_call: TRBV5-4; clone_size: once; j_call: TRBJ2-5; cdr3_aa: CASSLNSGGASRTQYF; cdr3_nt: TGTGCCAGCAGCTTGAATAGCGGGGGGGCCAGTAGGACCCAGTACTTC
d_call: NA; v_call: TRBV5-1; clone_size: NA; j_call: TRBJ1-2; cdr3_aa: CASSGTGYPNYGYTF; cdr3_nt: TGCGCCAGCAGCGGTACAGGTTATCCTAACTATGGCTACACCTTC
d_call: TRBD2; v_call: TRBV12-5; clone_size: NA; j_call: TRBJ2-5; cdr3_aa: CASGSGGPLETQYF; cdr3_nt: TGTGCTAGTGGTTCGGGAGGGCCGCTTGAGACCCAGTACTTC
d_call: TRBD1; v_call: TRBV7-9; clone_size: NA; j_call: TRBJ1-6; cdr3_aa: CASSSGDRGNSPLHF; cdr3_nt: TGTGCCAGCAGCTCGGGCGACAGGGGCAATTCACCCCTCCACTTT
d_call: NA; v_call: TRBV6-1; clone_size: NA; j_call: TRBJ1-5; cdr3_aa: CASSEPGLRGDQPQHF; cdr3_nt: TGTGCCAGCAGTGAACCGGGACTGCGGGGCGATCAGCCCCAGCATTTT
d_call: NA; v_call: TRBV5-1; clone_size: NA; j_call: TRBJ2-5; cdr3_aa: CASSFSGETQYF; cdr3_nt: TGCGCCAGCAGCTTTTCCGGGGAGACCCAGTACTTC
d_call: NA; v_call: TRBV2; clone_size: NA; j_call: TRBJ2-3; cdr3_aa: CASSSLGGTSTDTQYF; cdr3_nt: TGTGCCAGCAGCAGCCTCGGCGGTACCAGCACAGATACGCAGTATTTT
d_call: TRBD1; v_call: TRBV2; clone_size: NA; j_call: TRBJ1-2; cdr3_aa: CASSEDRAPFNYGYTF; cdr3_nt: TGTGCCAGCAGCGAAGACAGGGCGCCCTTTAACTATGGCTACACCTTC
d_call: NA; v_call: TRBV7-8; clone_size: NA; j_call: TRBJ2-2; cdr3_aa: CASSLIGASPGGELFF; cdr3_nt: TGTGCCAGCAGCTTAATCGGAGCTTCACCGGGCGGGGAGCTGTTTTTT
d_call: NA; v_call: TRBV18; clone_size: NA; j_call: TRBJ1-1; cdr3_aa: CANSQGEGTEAFF; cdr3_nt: TGTGCCAACTCACAGGGTGAGGGCACTGAAGCTTTCTTT
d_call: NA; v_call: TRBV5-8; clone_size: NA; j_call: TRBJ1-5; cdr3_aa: CASSLGSNSNQPQHF; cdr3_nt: TGTGCCAGCAGCTTGGGAAGCAATAGCAATCAGCCCCAGCATTTT
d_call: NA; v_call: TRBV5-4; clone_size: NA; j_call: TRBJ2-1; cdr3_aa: CASSPGTGHSYNEQFF; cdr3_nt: TGTGCCAGCAGCCCTGGAACCGGACACTCCTACAATGAGCAGTTCTTC
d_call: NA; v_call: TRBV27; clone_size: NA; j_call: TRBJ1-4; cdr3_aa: CASTLTGPGNEKLFF; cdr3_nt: TGTGCCAGCACCCTGACCGGGCCGGGAAATGAAAAACTGTTTTTT
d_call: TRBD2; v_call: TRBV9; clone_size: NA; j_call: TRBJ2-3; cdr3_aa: CASSGGLASFSTDTQYF; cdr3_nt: TGTGCCAGCAGCGGGGGACTAGCCAGCTTTAGCACAGATACGCAGTATTTT
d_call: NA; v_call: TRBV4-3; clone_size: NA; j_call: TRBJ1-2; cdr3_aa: CASSQDRGGAGYGYTF; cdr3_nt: TGCGCCAGCAGCCAAGATCGAGGAGGGGCGGGCTATGGCTACACCTTC
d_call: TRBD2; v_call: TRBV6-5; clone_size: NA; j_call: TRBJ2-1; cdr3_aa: CASRIAGSYNEQFF; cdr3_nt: TGTGCCAGCAGAATAGCGGGGTCCTACAATGAGCAGTTCTTC
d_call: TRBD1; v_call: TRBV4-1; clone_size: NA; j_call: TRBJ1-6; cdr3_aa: CASSQVYRAGTGVESPLHF; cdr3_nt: TGCGCCAGCAGCCAAGTGTATCGCGCCGGGACAGGGGTTGAATCACCCCTCCACTTT
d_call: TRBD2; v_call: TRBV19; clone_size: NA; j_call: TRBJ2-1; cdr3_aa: CASSILAGHPNEQFF; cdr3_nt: TGTGCCAGTAGTATCTTAGCGGGCCACCCCAATGAGCAGTTCTTC
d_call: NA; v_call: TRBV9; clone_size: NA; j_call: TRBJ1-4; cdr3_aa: CASSERGTEKLFF; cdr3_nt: TGTGCCAGCAGCGAACGGGGGACTGAAAAACTGTTTTTT
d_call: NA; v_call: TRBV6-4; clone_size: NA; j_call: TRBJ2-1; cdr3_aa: CASREIGLPNNEQFF; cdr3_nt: TGTGCCAGCAGGGAAATCGGACTACCAAACAATGAGCAGTTCTTC
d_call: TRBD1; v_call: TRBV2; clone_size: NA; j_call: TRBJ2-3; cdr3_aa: CASSGQGGSTDTQYF; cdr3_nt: TGTGCCAGCAGCGGACAGGGGGGGAGCACAGATACGCAGTATTTT
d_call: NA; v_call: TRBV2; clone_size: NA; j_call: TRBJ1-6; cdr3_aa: CASSYTGSSPLHF; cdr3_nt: TGTGCCAGCAGTTACACAGGGAGTTCACCCCTCCACTTT
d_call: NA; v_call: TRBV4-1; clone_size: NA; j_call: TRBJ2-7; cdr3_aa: CASSQDPPVGTQSSYEQYF; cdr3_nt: TGCGCCAGCAGCCAAGATCCCCCTGTCGGGACTCAAAGCTCCTACGAGCAGTACTTC
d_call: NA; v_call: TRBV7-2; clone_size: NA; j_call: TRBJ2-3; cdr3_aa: CASSRDSDTDTQYF; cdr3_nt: TGTGCCAGCAGCCGGGACTCCGACACAGATACGCAGTATTTT
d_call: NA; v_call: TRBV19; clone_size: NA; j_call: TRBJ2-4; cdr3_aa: CASSIAGRSPDIQYF; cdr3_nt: TGTGCCAGTAGTATAGCAGGCCGGTCTCCGGACATTCAGTACTTC
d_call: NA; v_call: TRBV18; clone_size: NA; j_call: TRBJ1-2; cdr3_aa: CASSPNVGGQIGYTF; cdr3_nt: TGTGCCAGCTCACCCAATGTGGGGGGGCAGATTGGCTACACCTTC
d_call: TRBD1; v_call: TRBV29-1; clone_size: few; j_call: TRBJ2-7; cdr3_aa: CSVTKLQGNEQYF; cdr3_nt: TGCAGCGTCACAAAACTACAGGGGAACGAGCAGTACTTC
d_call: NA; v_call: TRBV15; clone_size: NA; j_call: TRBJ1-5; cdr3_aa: CATSSSTQGTQFSNQPQHF; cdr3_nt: TGTGCCACCAGCAGCAGTACACAGGGAACCCAATTTAGCAATCAGCCCCAGCATTTT
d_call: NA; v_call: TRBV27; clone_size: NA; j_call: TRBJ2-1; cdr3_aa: CASRGMRGSIGEQFF; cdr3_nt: TGTGCCAGCAGGGGTATGAGGGGGTCTATCGGTGAGCAGTTCTTC
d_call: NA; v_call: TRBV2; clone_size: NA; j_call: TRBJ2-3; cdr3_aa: CASGVGDTQYF; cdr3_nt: TGTGCCAGCGGAGTCGGAGATACGCAGTATTTT
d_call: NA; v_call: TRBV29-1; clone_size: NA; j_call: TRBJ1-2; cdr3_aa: CSYKGVWGYTF; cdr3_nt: TGCAGCTATAAGGGGGTGTGGGGCTACACCTTC
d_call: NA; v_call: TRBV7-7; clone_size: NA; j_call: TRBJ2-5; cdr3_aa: CASSPGLRETQYF; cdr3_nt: TGTGCTAGCAGCCCGGGATTAAGGGAGACCCAGTACTTC
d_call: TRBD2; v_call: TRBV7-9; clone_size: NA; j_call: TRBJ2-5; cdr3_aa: CASSWALAGYQETQYF; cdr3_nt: TGTGCCAGCAGTTGGGCTCTAGCGGGCTACCAAGAGACCCAGTACTTC
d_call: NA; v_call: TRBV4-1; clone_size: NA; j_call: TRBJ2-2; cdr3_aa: CASSPYQFTGELFF; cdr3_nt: TGCGCCAGCAGCCCATATCAGTTCACCGGGGAGCTGTTTTTT
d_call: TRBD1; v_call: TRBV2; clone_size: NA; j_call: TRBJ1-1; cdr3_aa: CASRGGQGQLRAFF; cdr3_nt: TGTGCCAGCAGGGGGGGACAGGGGCAATTACGAGCTTTCTTT
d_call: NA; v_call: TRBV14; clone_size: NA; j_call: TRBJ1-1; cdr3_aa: CASSHLMTGTNTEAFF; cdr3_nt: TGTGCCAGCAGCCATCTTATGACTGGAACGAACACTGAAGCTTTCTTT
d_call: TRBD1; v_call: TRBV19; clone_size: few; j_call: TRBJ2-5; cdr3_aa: CASSIVGQGAGETQYF; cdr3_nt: TGTGCCAGTAGTATAGTAGGACAGGGCGCGGGGGAGACCCAGTACTTC
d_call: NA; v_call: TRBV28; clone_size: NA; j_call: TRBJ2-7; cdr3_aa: CASRTATNLYEQYF; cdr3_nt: TGTGCCAGCCGGACAGCCACTAACCTCTACGAGCAGTACTTC